The 28 T cell receptor beta chains reported below all come from one sample, sequenced in a study of control samples from healthy donors and cancer patients. The table came from immunoSEQ multiplex PCR; TCRdb's copy has only in-frame clones and leaves some out. The sample lists some 150,000 clones; roughly nine tenths were seen once. Sample: blood. The source is a man younger than 45 in good health.

The CDR3 DNA sequence: TGTGCCAGCGAGACAGGGTTGGGAAACACCATATATTTT. The encoded protein is CASETGLGNTIYF. The chain employs TRBV5-8 and TRBJ1-3; 7 bases match TRBD1. Losses at the gene ends were 7 bases for V and 4 bases for J; bases not matched to a gene: 5. Germline V gives CDR1 SGHTS, CDR2 YDEGEE. The CDR3 spans 13 residues.

This clone appeared a single time. This rearrangement joins TRBV4-3 to TRBJ2-2; D may be TRBD2 (5 bases). CDR3 length: 14 amino acids. CDR1 is LGHNA and CDR2 is YSLEER in the germline V gene. Trimming stripped 4 bases from V and 4 bases from J, with 10 bases between. The DNA of the CDR3 is TGCGCCAGCAGCCGGGGAGTTCTCACCGGGGAGCTGTTTTTT. Its protein product is CASSRGVLTGELFF.

The DNA for the CDR3 is TGTGCCACCAGTCAGAGCCAAGAGACCCAGTACTTC. The encoded protein is CATSQSQETQYF. V gene TRBV24-1 combines with J gene TRBJ2-5; unclear D gene. V was cut by 6 bases and J by 1 base, with 5 bases left in between. The length of the CDR3 is 12 residues. CDR1 and CDR2 (germline): KGHDR, SFDVKD.

As DNA, the CDR3 is TGTGCCAGCATCCGCGGGGGGCCTCCGCATACGCAGTATTTT. Translation gives CASIRGGPPHTQYF. The genes are TRBV27 and TRBJ2-3, with TRBD2 identical over 8 bases. The V gene's germline CDR1 is MNHEY and CDR2 SMNVEV (reference sequence). Trimming removed 7 bases from V and 7 bases from J; junction bases left unmatched: 10. The CDR3 runs 14 residues.

The chain combines TRBV4-2 with TRBJ2-7; maybe TRBD2 (5 bases). V shed 1 base and J shed 3 bases, with 13 bases lying between them. The CDR3 extends over 15 amino acids. Germline V CDR1 and CDR2: LGHNA, YNFKEQ. For the CDR3, the DNA is TGTGCCAGCAGCCAAGTAGGTGCGGGTGGCTACGAGCAGTACTTC. Its translation is CASSQVGAGGYEQYF.

The chain uses TRBV18 and TRBJ1-6; a weak D match, TRBD1 (6 bases). This CDR3 is 12 amino acids long. Between the trimmed V and J ends, which lost 3 bases and 14 bases, there was a span of 11 bases. Germline V gene data show CDR1 as KGHSH and CDR2 as LQKENI. DNA for the CDR3: TGTGCCAGCTCACCTATCAGGGGCACCCTCCACTTT. It specifies CASSPIRGTLHF.

Points on this clone: At one end the junction does not follow the germline gene, possibly because of a read error. V gene TRBV6-5 combines with J gene TRBJ1-6, with a tentative D call TRBD1 (5 bases). The V gene's germline CDR1 is MNHEY and CDR2 SVGAGI. The CDR3 runs 15 residues. The CDR3: CAGSYGGTRNSPLHF. CDR3 sequence (DNA): TGTGCCGGCAGTTACGGCGGGACTAGGAATTCACCCCTCCACTTT.

The V call is TRBV6-4, the J call TRBJ1-5; TRBD1 is a possible D gene (5 bases). Per the germline V gene, CDR1 is MRHNA and CDR2 is SNTAGT. Trimming removed 2 bases at V and 2 bases at J, with 13 bases between. The CDR3 spans 16 residues. CDR3 DNA sequence: TGTGCCAGCAGTGACGGGAGGGGTCCGGGCAATCAGCCCCAGCATTTT. The encoded protein is CASSDGRGPGNQPQHF.

The chain joins TRBV24-1 to TRBJ2-1; TRBD2 agrees at 13 bases. This CDR3 comprises 16 residues. V lost 2 bases and J lost 10; bases outside the gene matches: 7. The germline gives CDR1 KGHDR, CDR2 SFDVKD. In DNA form, the CDR3 reads TGTGCCACCAGTGATTCCCTGACTAGCGGGGGGAGAGAGCAGTTCTTC. Amino acids: CATSDSLTSGGREQFF.

Many counts were recorded for this clone. The chain has TRBV6-2 or TRBV6-3 and TRBJ1-1; D may be TRBD1 (5 bases). V lost 0 bases and J lost 4, with 9 bases in between. The germline gives CDR1 MNHEY, CDR2 SVGEGT. This CDR3 has 14 residues. The DNA of the CDR3 is TGTGCCAGCAGTTACTCCGGGGGGAGCACTGAAGCTTTCTTT. Translation: CASSYSGGSTEAFF.

Turning to this clone: The junction does not match germline at one end; this may be a read error. The chain has TRBV4-3 and TRBJ2-3; possible D gene TRBD2, 6 bases. Germline CDR1 and CDR2: LGHNA and YSLEER. The CDR3 totals 15 residues. The CDR3 region is CASSQDRDFAYTQYF. CDR3 DNA sequence: TGCGCCAGCAGTCAAGACCGGGACTTTGCGTATACGCAGTATTTT.

V is TRBV7-9 and J is TRBJ2-1; D might be TRBD2 (5 bases). Germline CDR1 and CDR2: SEHNR and FQNEAQ (reference sequence). Trimming cost V 5 bases and J 9 bases, with 14 bases left between them. CDR3 length: 13 residues. The CDR3 is CASSQEDLTEQFF. The CDR3 region has the DNA TGTGCCAGCAGCCAGGAGGACCTCACTGAGCAGTTCTTC.

The chain joins TRBV25-1 to TRBJ2-7; 7 positions match TRBD2. The CDR3 contains 16 residues. Germline V lookup: CDR1 MGHDK, CDR2 SYGVNS. V lost 6 bases, J lost 3 bases, and 14 bases stayed unmatched. The CDR3 is CASRGGVGRENYEQYF. The CDR3 nucleotides are TGTGCCAGCAGGGGGGGGGTTGGCAGGGAGAACTACGAGCAGTACTTC.

V and J are TRBV6-2 or TRBV6-3 and TRBJ2-7; D unresolved. V was cut by 6 bases and J by 0 bases, with 6 bases left in between. The CDR3 is made up of 12 amino acids. Germline V gene data show CDR1 as MNHEY and CDR2 as SVGEGT. The CDR3 DNA is TGTGCCAGCAGCTCGTACTCCTACGAGCAGTACTTC. As protein: CASSSYSYEQYF.

This chain links TRBV14 with TRBJ2-2; D is uncertain. The V gene's germline CDR1 is SGHDN and CDR2 FVKESK. This CDR3 is built from 11 residues. V lost 8 bases, J lost 6 bases, and 7 bases lay in between. As DNA, the CDR3 is TGTGCCAGCTTGGTCGCCGGGGAGCTGTTTTTT. Translation gives CASLVAGELFF.

The chain combines TRBV9 with TRBJ2-3; the D gene is possibly TRBD1 (5 bases). V shed 3 bases and J shed 4 bases, with 18 bases lying between them. Per the germline V gene, CDR1 is SGDLS and CDR2 is YYNGEE. This CDR3 has 16 residues. The CDR3 here is CASSGPVAGSADTQYF. In nucleotides, the CDR3 is TGTGCCAGCAGCGGACCCGTGGCAGGGTCGGCAGATACGCAGTATTTT.

V usage is TRBV11-2 and J usage is TRBJ1-1, with 9 bases fitting TRBD1. V dropped 2 bases and J dropped 10; count of bases not matched to a gene: 8. Germline CDR1 reads SGHAT; CDR2 reads FQNNGV. The CDR3 totals 14 residues. The CDR3 protein is CASSLTGTGLLAFF. The DNA of the CDR3 is TGTGCCAGCAGCTTAACCGGGACAGGGCTTCTAGCTTTCTTT.

V gene TRBV6-5 combines with J gene TRBJ1-1; D unresolved. Trimming left V 10 bases short and J 5 bases short, with 11 bases between. CDR1 and CDR2 from the germline V gene are MNHEY and SVGAGI. This CDR3 is built from 11 residues. The CDR3: CATLGVTEAFF. The CDR3 DNA reads TGTGCCACCCTCGGGGTTACTGAAGCTTTCTTT.

As regards this clone: Other DNA variants within this sample encode the same CDR3. The rearrangement uses TRBV18 and TRBJ1-3; D unresolved. Between the trimmed V and J ends, which lost 6 bases and 3 bases, there was a span of 6 bases. The CDR3 is 12 residues long. Germline loops: CDR1 KGHSH, CDR2 LQKENI. The CDR3 reads CASSPIGNTIYF. CDR3 nucleotides: TGTGCCAGCTCCCCCATTGGAAACACCATATATTTT.

The V and J genes are TRBV7-9 and TRBJ1-5; D is possibly TRBD1 (6 bases). Trimming stripped 3 bases from V and 7 bases from J, with 13 bases between. Germline lookup yields CDR1 SEHNR and CDR2 FQNEAQ (reference sequence). The CDR3 has 14 residues. CDR3 loop: CASSFSGEGQPQHF. The DNA for the CDR3 is TGTGCCAGCAGCTTTTCAGGGGAGGGACAGCCCCAGCATTTT.

The chain has TRBV27 and TRBJ2-5; D tentatively reads TRBD1 or TRBD2 (5 bases each). The CDR3 loop spans 13 amino acids. From germline, CDR1 is MNHEY and CDR2 SMNVEV (reference sequence). Trimming cost V 8 bases and J 7 bases, with 17 bases left between them. The CDR3, as DNA: TGTGCCAGCGGATGGAGGACACTGGGGACCCAGTACTTC. It yields the protein CASGWRTLGTQYF.

This clone came up once. V and J are TRBV3-1 (or the pseudogene TRBV3-2) and TRBJ1-5; no reliable D call. Germline lookup yields CDR1 LGHDT and CDR2 YNNKEL (reference sequence). The CDR3 runs 12 residues. Trimming took off 4 bases at V and 3 bases at J, with 4 bases between the two ends. The CDR3 sequence is CASSRANQPQHF. CDR3 bases: TGTGCCAGCAGCCGGGCCAATCAGCCCCAGCATTTT.

V gene TRBV4-1 combines with J gene TRBJ2-7; D is unclear. The germline V gene encodes CDR1 MGHRA and CDR2 YSYEKL. The CDR3 contains 15 residues. The V end lost 1 base, the J end lost 5 bases, and 15 bases lay between the germline ends. The CDR3 is CASSQVKNNWDEQYF. The DNA for the CDR3 is TGCGCCAGCAGCCAAGTTAAAAATAATTGGGACGAGCAGTACTTC.

The chain carries TRBV18 and TRBJ1-2; D is perhaps TRBD1 (5 bases). The CDR3 is 14 amino acids. Germline V gene lookup returns CDR1 KGHSH and CDR2 LQKENI. Trimming left V 8 bases short and J 7 bases short, with 20 bases between. The CDR3 bases are TGTGCCAGCGACCGCCAGGGCAGGGCGGGTGGCTACACCTTC. This codes for CASDRQGRAGGYTF.

CDR3 protein: CASSGGTRGYEQYF. CDR3 sequence (DNA): TGTGCCAGCAGCGGGGGGACCAGGGGCTACGAGCAGTACTTC. The V call is TRBV9, the J call TRBJ2-7; possibly TRBD1 for D (6 bases). With 3 bases removed from V and 3 bases from J, the gap between germline ends came to 13 bases. CDR1 SGDLS and CDR2 YYNGEE come from the germline V gene. The length of the CDR3 is 14 residues.

This chain joins TRBV4-3 and TRBJ1-2, with D hard to call. Germline V gene data show CDR1 as LGHNA and CDR2 as YSLEER. The V gene lost 1 base and the J gene lost 4 bases, with 16 bases spanning the gap. The CDR3 extends over 16 amino acids. The CDR3 here is CASSQGQREPVYGYTF. CDR3 DNA: TGCGCCAGCAGCCAAGGCCAACGGGAGCCCGTCTATGGCTACACCTTC.

The V call is TRBV7-3, the J call TRBJ2-1; TRBD2 is a possible D gene (6 bases). CDR1 is SGHTA and CDR2 is FQGTGA in the germline V gene. CDR3 length: 15 residues. Trimming left V 2 bases short and J 7 bases short, with 15 bases between. Here the CDR3 DNA reads TGTGCCAGCAGCTTACACCCGGGAGTGGGGAATGAGCAGTTCTTC. Translation: CASSLHPGVGNEQFF.

The chain links TRBV18 to TRBJ2-2; TRBD1 agrees at 11 bases. CDR3 length: 15 residues. With V trimmed by 2 bases and J by 7 bases, 3 bases remained unmatched. CDR1 and CDR2 (germline): KGHSH, LQKENI. For the CDR3, the DNA is TGTGCCAGCTCACCAGGACAGGGGGCTATCGGGGAGCTGTTTTTT. Its protein is CASSPGQGAIGELFF.